These T cell receptor beta chains were read from a single sample in a study of blood T cell repertoires in COVID-19. TCRdb's table, derived via immunoSEQ multiplex PCR, lists solely in-frame clones and lacks some. The sample records a few hundred thousand clones, about 85% being singletons. Sequences were obtained from PBMCs or T cells enriched from blood (not recorded which). The receptor set was obtained from a woman between 25 and 40 years old who had recovered from COVID-19. Each CDR3 is given with its conserved first and last residue. The D gene is left open where the match is weak. Clone size is given for some rows only: seen once, a few or many times, or a class if the clone is expanded.

TRBJ1-6 | - | TRBV11-2 | - | CASRDGGSSYNSPLHF | TGTGCCAGCAGGGACGGGGGGAGCTCCTATAATTCACCCCTCCACTTT
TRBJ1-3 | once | TRBV19 | TRBD1 | CASKGQMVGNTIYF | TGTGCCAGTAAGGGACAGATGGTTGGAAACACCATATATTTT
TRBJ1-6 | - | TRBV28 | TRBD1 | CASSPRTGMNSPLHF | TGTGCCAGCAGTCCTCGGACAGGGATGAATTCACCCCTCCACTTT
TRBJ1-1 | - | TRBV3-1/TRBV3-2 | - | CASSLNRPFGVEAFF | TGTGCCAGCAGCCTAAATCGACCCTTCGGGGTTGAAGCTTTCTTT
TRBJ2-3 | - | TRBV19 | - | CASREGTDTQYF | TGTGCCAGTAGGGAGGGCACAGATACGCAGTATTTT
TRBJ2-1 | - | TRBV7-7 | TRBD2 | CASSPYSGGNNEQFF | TGTGCTAGCAGCCCTTATAGCGGGGGGAACAATGAGCAGTTCTTC
TRBJ2-2 | - | TRBV7-8 | - | CASSLEVAGAGELFF | TGTGCCAGCAGCTTAGAAGTGGCAGGGGCCGGGGAGCTGTTTTTT
TRBJ2-1 | - | TRBV6-5 | TRBD1 | CASSYPGQGLYNEQFF | TGTGCCAGCAGTTACCCGGGACAGGGACTATACAATGAGCAGTTCTTC
TRBJ2-5 | - | TRBV7-2 | - | CASSLYSGSETQYF | TGTGCCAGCAGCTTATATTCCGGGTCGGAGACCCAGTACTTC
TRBJ1-1 | - | TRBV18 | - | CASSPWREFQGSDKAFF | TGTGCCAGCTCACCATGGAGGGAATTCCAGGGAAGTGATAAAGCTTTCTTT
TRBJ2-3 | - | TRBV11-2 | TRBD2 | CASSVPSGDTQYF | TGTGCCAGCAGCGTACCTAGCGGAGATACGCAGTATTTT
TRBJ1-5 | - | TRBV2 | TRBD1 | CASSERGRGKDQPQHF | TGTGCCAGCAGTGAAAGGGGCAGGGGGAAAGATCAGCCCCAGCATTTT
TRBJ1-5 | - | TRBV29-1 | TRBD1 | CSVGTGNSNQPQHF | TGCAGCGTAGGGACAGGGAATAGCAATCAGCCCCAGCATTTT
TRBJ1-1 | once | TRBV6-5 | - | CASTGQLNTEAFF | TGTGCCAGCACTGGACAGTTGAACACTGAAGCTTTCTTT
TRBJ2-7 | - | TRBV7-9 | - | CASSPRQYGEQYF | TGTGCCAGCAGCCCCCGACAGTACGGGGAGCAGTACTTC
TRBJ1-2 | once | TRBV30 | - | CAWSQGHGNYGYTF | TGTGCCTGGAGTCAGGGACACGGTAACTATGGCTACACCTTC
TRBJ2-3 | - | TRBV11-2 | TRBD2 | CASSRGGPDTQYF | TGTGCCAGCAGCCGCGGGGGGCCAGATACGCAGTATTTT
TRBJ1-2 | - | TRBV29-1 | - | CSVGSRDKGGYTF | TGCAGCGTTGGCTCCCGGGACAAGGGAGGCTACACCTTC
TRBJ1-2 | - | TRBV14 | TRBD1 | CASSQDRTGYGYTF | TGTGCCAGCAGCCAAGACCGGACAGGGTATGGCTACACCTTC
TRBJ2-7 | - | TRBV7-9 | - | CASSVIVGQRPYEQYF | TGTGCCAGCAGCGTAATAGTCGGCCAGCGCCCCTACGAGCAGTACTTC
TRBJ2-1 | - | TRBV9 | TRBD1 | CASSVRTGGGEQFF | TGTGCCAGCAGCGTCCGAACAGGGGGCGGTGAGCAGTTCTTC
TRBJ1-2 | - | TRBV7-8 | - | CASSLAPFGREDGYTF | TGTGCCAGCAGCTTAGCGCCCTTTGGCAGGGAAGATGGCTACACCTTC
TRBJ1-6 | once | TRBV4-1 | - | CASSLSPAEVNSPLHF | TGCGCCAGCAGCCTCAGCCCGGCCGAGGTTAATTCACCCCTCCACTTT
TRBJ2-2 | - | TRBV12-5 | - | CASGLWAANTGELFF | TGTGCTAGTGGTTTGTGGGCCGCGAACACCGGGGAGCTGTTTTTT
TRBJ1-1 | - | TRBV30 | TRBD1 | CAWDRGTEAFF | TGTGCCTGGGACAGGGGGACTGAAGCTTTCTTT
TRBJ1-2 | - | TRBV25-1 | - | CASSPRHGGFGYTF | TGTGCCAGCAGCCCACGACACGGGGGGTTTGGCTACACCTTC
TRBJ2-3 | - | TRBV3-1/TRBV3-2 | TRBD2 | CASSLRGSGGRNTQYF | TGTGCCAGCAGCCTCAGGGGTAGCGGGGGGAGGAATACGCAGTATTTT
TRBJ2-5 | - | TRBV7-2 | TRBD2 | CASSLGLAGGRETQYF | TGTGCCAGCAGCTTAGGGCTAGCGGGGGGGCGGGAGACCCAGTACTTC
TRBJ1-1 | - | TRBV3-1/TRBV3-2 | - | CASSQGLQENTEAFF | TGTGCCAGCAGCCAAGGATTACAGGAGAACACTGAAGCTTTCTTT
TRBJ2-5 | - | TRBV5-6 | - | CASSGSPGETQYF | TGTGCCAGCAGCGGGTCGCCGGGGGAGACCCAGTACTTC
TRBJ1-2 | - | TRBV7-9 | - | CASTNRGGTNYGYTF | TGTGCCAGCACCAACCGGGGGGGAACTAACTATGGCTACACCTTC
TRBJ1-1 | - | TRBV5-1 | - | CASSPLGRNGGWSTEAFF | TGCGCCAGCAGCCCGCTCGGACGGAACGGGGGTTGGAGCACTGAAGCTTTCTTT
TRBJ2-2 | - | TRBV7-8 | TRBD1 | CASSYVPGTGDTGELFF | TGTGCCAGCAGCTATGTTCCCGGGACAGGGGACACCGGGGAGCTGTTTTTT
TRBJ2-7 | - | TRBV18 | TRBD1 | CASSPGQGPTEQYF | TGTGCCAGCTCGCCGGGACAGGGTCCCACCGAGCAGTACTTC
TRBJ2-2 | - | TRBV29-1 | - | CSAARENTGELFF | TGCAGCGCCGCGCGGGAGAACACCGGGGAGCTGTTTTTT
TRBJ1-5 | - | TRBV23-1 | - | CASSQSVRREDQPQHF | TGCGCCAGCAGTCAATCGGTTCGCAGGGAGGATCAGCCCCAGCATTTT
TRBJ1-6 | - | TRBV13 | - | CASSHFRASNSPLHF | TGTGCCAGCAGCCACTTCAGGGCAAGTAATTCACCCCTCCACTTT
TRBJ2-2 | - | TRBV3-1/TRBV3-2 | - | CASSQGDSRNTGELFF | TGTGCCAGCAGCCAAGGGGACTCTAGGAACACCGGGGAGCTGTTTTTT
TRBJ1-1 | once | TRBV6-1 | TRBD1 | CASSEALLGRQGGGVEAFF | TGTGCCAGCAGTGAAGCGCTTCTGGGGAGACAGGGGGGTGGAGTTGAAGCTTTCTTT
TRBJ1-1 | - | TRBV7-2 | - | CASSAHRVGTEAFF | TGTGCCAGCAGCGCCCACAGGGTTGGTACTGAAGCTTTCTTT
TRBJ1-3 | - | TRBV5-6 | - | CASSLAIAGQIGNTIYF | TGTGCCAGCAGCTTGGCAATCGCGGGCCAGATTGGAAACACCATATATTTT
TRBJ2-3 | - | TRBV7-8 | TRBD2 | CASSDGVLAGGQDTQYF | TGTGCCAGCAGCGACGGGGTACTAGCGGGGGGACAAGATACGCAGTATTTT